This T cell receptor beta chain stems from a study of shared clonotypes between healthy human individuals (dated by TCRdb to about 2020). About the study as a whole: The cohort included a few men and a couple of women between 18 and 49 years of age. For each donor, three plates each were used for CD4 naive and CD4 memory, two plates were used for CD8 naive, and one plate was used for CD8 memory. Between about 0.94 and 8.9 billion PBMCs per donor were obtained by leukapheresis. Blood TCR repertoires of about five healthy adults were deeply sequenced to estimate repertoire size and the extent of clonotype sharing between individuals. Different laboratories and diverse techniques were used to prepare libraries and sequence TCR repertoires, to increase sequencing depth and limit assay-specific biases.

TCR CDR3 regions were amplified from genomic DNA by multiplex PCR using the deep immunoSEQ assay. For each cell subset, the extracted genomic DNA was distributed evenly across all wells of several immunoSEQ 96-well plates, and each plate served as one replicate. For sorted subsets, each replicate PCR was loaded with about 0.2 ug genomic DNA, equivalent to some 27,000 T cell genomes. Purified libraries were quantified with a Qubit 3.0 fluorometer, sized on a Bioanalyzer 2100, and re-quantified with the KAPA Library Quantification kit. Each immunoSEQ 96-well plate was sequenced on its own single-read 150-cycle Illumina NextSeq 550 flow cell. As for how the authors treated the data: Because only junctional sequences without quality scores were contained in the immunoSEQ output, filtering matching that applied to full-length reads could not be performed. Sequences were annotated with PyIR, a Python wrapper for IgBLAST v1.9, using IMGT germline references to assign V/J genes and CDR3. Any read was removed if the V/J assignment was weak (E-value above 1e-6), the CDR3 was missing, or the read contained stop codons, out-of-frame junctions, or ambiguous translated residues. V3J clonotypes were defined as sequences sharing an identical inferred V gene, J gene, and CDR3 amino acid sequence. Percentage overlap between repertoires was computed as shared unique clonotypes divided by the size of the smaller repertoire. RTK rarefaction, the Chao1 estimator, and Recon v2.1 estimates of unobserved clonotypes were used to assess repertoire richness. Generation probabilities for all TCRbeta clonotypes obtained by the gDNA method from several donors were computed using OLGA. Sourced from immuneACCESS, this table was stored by TCRdb with only in-frame sequences that have V and J called. A share of the clones is absent; for the studies checked, an unresolved V gene accounts for under half, and the remainder has no known explanation. The V and J calls and the clone size are those of that table, but D and trimming were determined from the DNA. Across this sample there are roughly 2,300,000 clones, with just under 95% seen only once. The biggest ten clones account for around 0.38% of the sample.

Comments on this clone: What this receptor recognizes is not known. No base qualities exist here, and no much larger clone lies one base off it. Other DNA sequences in this specimen translate into the identical CDR3.

The donors were healthy, HIV-negative adults with no recently reported acute infections or vaccinations. Every donor was a Caucasian adult residing in Nashville, Tennessee, USA. CD4+ T cells were enriched through magnetic negative selection, after which naive cells were positively selected on CD45RA and the remaining negative fraction served as the memory subset. Blood was collected by leukapheresis, and PBMCs were isolated by Ficoll-Histopaque density gradient centrifugation and then cryopreserved in liquid nitrogen vapor phase. Purity and quantity of every magnetically sorted T cell population were checked by analytical flow cytometry. Genomic DNA was isolated from each sorted fraction and quantified by UV absorbance on a Nanodrop 2000c. The paper as a whole reports these results and caveats: Higher generation probabilities were observed for clonotypes shared by all four sorted-subset donors than for non-shared clonotypes. Only blood was sampled, and tissue TCR repertoires likely differ from those in blood. Even with the large sequencing depth, rarefaction of the sorted-subset datasets indicated that sequencing was incomplete. Estimated clonotype richness was generally larger for naive than for memory subsets. The genetic and exposure-history diversity represented was limited by the small number of donors. When a few donors were compared, the shared fraction of clonotypes was about 5% for naive CD4, approximately 3.3% for naive CD8, 2% to 2.5% for memory CD4, and 0.35% to 0.5% for memory CD8. Based on pairwise subsampling, the degree of clonotype sharing among donors was expected to be affected by sequencing depth.

Sequencing was carried out using naive CD4+ T cells from PBMCs. The sample's cell subset or site, from its label and the paper: CD45RA+ positively selected. This clonotype was sampled from a man aged 18 to 29 in good health. Some clones in this sample may be carry-over from other donors' samples.

CDR3 loop: CASSLTKNTEAFF. The sequenced DNA: TGTGCCAGCAGCTTAACCAAGAACACTGAAGCTTTCTTT. The chain employs TRBV7-3 and TRBJ1-1; confidence is insufficient to name the D gene. Taken from cysteine to phenylalanine, the CDR3 has 13 residues. The kept DNA is CDR3 alone, 39 bases in frame from the first base. Between the V and J ends, shortened by 0 bases and 1 base respectively, the junction contains 3 bases. From a lookup of the germline V gene, CDR1 and CDR2 are SGHTA and FQGTGA.